These T cell receptor beta chains were read from a single sample in a study of blood T cells in healthy people across ages. TCRdb processed the 5' RACE reads anew with MiXCR; each CDR3 protein has one entry. The sample has some 640,000 distinct CDR3 sequences; approximately 50% are singletons. Material for sequencing was blood. The receptors were gathered from a woman in her sixties or seventies in good health. The CDR3 runs from the conserved cysteine through the conserved F or W. The D gene is left open where the match is weak. Expanded clones are given a class, and other clones once, few, many or no size at all.

>TRBV7-2|NA|TRBJ1-4|NA
CASSLVSADNKKLFF
TGTGCCAGCAGCTTAGTGTCAGCCGATAATAAAAAACTGTTTTTT
>TRBV12-3/TRBV12-4|TRBD1|TRBJ1-1|NA
CASSWDRGTEAFF
TGTGCCAGCAGTTGGGACAGGGGGACTGAAGCTTTCTTT
>TRBV29-1|TRBD1|TRBJ2-2|NA
CSVRGQGNTGELFF
TGCAGCGTCAGGGGACAGGGGAACACCGGGGAGCTGTTTTTT
>TRBV29-1|NA|TRBJ1-2|NA
CSVVGGCGYTF
TGCAGCGTTGTCGGGGGATGTGGCTACACCTTC
>TRBV4-2|NA|TRBJ2-3|NA
CASSSSGGQSTDTQYF
TGTGCCAGCAGCTCCTCCGGGGGGCAGAGCACAGATACGCAGTATTTT
>TRBV20-1|NA|TRBJ1-2|NA
CSARGPTGSYGYTF
TGCAGTGCCCGGGGGCCAACAGGTAGCTATGGCTACACCTTC
>TRBV3-1|TRBD2|TRBJ2-5|NA
CASSQAAGGWEQYF
TGTGCCAGCAGCCAAGCAGCGGGAGGTTGGGAGCAGTACTTC
>TRBV29-1|TRBD2|TRBJ2-3|few
CSSGLAGSYGDTQYF
TGCAGCTCAGGACTAGCGGGATCATATGGAGATACGCAGTATTTT
>TRBV4-2|NA|TRBJ2-5|NA
CASSQEGGFDDEQYF
TGTGCCAGCAGCCAAGAAGGAGGTTTTGACGATGAGCAGTACTTC
>TRBV29-1|TRBD2|TRBJ2-1|NA
CSAGEGGLAGVGEQFF
TGCAGCGCGGGAGAAGGGGGACTAGCGGGAGTGGGTGAGCAGTTCTTC
>TRBV7-9|NA|TRBJ2-7|NA
CASSLETSTYEQYF
TGTGCCAGCAGCTTAGAAACCAGTACCTACGAGCAGTACTTC
>TRBV20-1|TRBD1|TRBJ1-5|NA
CSASRDSTNQPQHF
TGCAGTGCTTCTCGGGACAGCACAAATCAGCCCCAGCATTTT
>TRBV6-2/TRBV6-3|NA|TRBJ1-1|NA
CASSYSRGGRRLDRNTEAFF
TGTGCCAGCAGTTACTCGAGAGGCGGCAGGAGGCTAGATAGAAACACTGAAGCTTTCTTT
>TRBV29-1|TRBD2|TRBJ2-4|NA
CSVDVERGSYEQSF
TGCAGCGTTGATGTGGAGCGGGGCTCCTACGAGCAGTCCTTC
>TRBV10-3|NA|TRBJ2-1|few
CAISEWGDGGQFF
TGTGCCATCAGTGAGTGGGGAGACGGGGGGCAGTTCTTC